This TCR beta chain was sequenced for a study of OX40 agonist ivuxolimab in advanced cancers. Produced via immunoSEQ multiplex PCR; TCRdb's table is partial and in-frame only. The sample yields 55,000 to 85,000 clones, about nine tenths seen once. CDR1 and CDR2 from the germline V gene are SNHLY and FYNNEI. V dropped 6 bases and J dropped 5; count of bases not matched to a gene: 7. This CDR3 comprises 14 residues. The material was CD4+ or CD8+ T cells sorted from blood, obtained in a trial of the OX40 agonist ivuxolimab. The chain is built from TRBV2 and TRBJ2-5; 9 bases line up with TRBD1. This TCR was sampled from an adult with an advanced solid tumor such as melanoma, head and neck, liver or kidney cancer. CDR3 protein: CASSLDRGWETQYF. The CDR3 DNA reads as TGTGCCAGCAGCCTGGACAGGGGTTGGGAGACCCAGTACTTC.